The 19 T cell receptor beta chains below all came from one sample that was sequenced in a study of blood T cell repertoires in COVID-19. Profiled with immunoSEQ multiplex PCR; TCRdb holds only in-frame clones, not every one. The table lists approximately 150,000 clones, approximately 87% of them singletons. The sample comprised peripheral blood. These receptor sequences come from a man between 45 and 60 years old who had recovered from COVID-19.

This chain links TRBV7-9 with TRBJ1-4, with 7 nucleotides matching TRBD1. Germline V gene data show CDR1 as SEHNR and CDR2 as FQNEAQ (reference sequence). The CDR3 is 17 amino acids. V was clipped by 5 bases and J by 2 bases; unmatched bases: 11. The CDR3 DNA is TGTGCCAGCAGCCCCGACCGACAGGGATGGACTAATGAAAAACTGTTTTTT. Translated: CASSPDRQGWTNEKLFF.

A single count supports this clone. The chain joins TRBV12-3 or TRBV12-4 to TRBJ2-3; tentatively, D is TRBD2 (6 bases). Trimming stripped 5 bases from V and 0 bases from J, with 6 bases between. The CDR3 spans 13 residues. The DNA for the CDR3 is TGTGCCAGCAGTGGACTAAGCACAGATACGCAGTATTTT. The encoded protein is CASSGLSTDTQYF.

The chain employs TRBV5-1 and TRBJ1-6; D gene ambiguous. Deletions cut 4 bases from V and 10 bases from J, with 15 bases between. The CDR3 covers 14 residues. CDR1 is SGHRS and CDR2 is YFSETQ in the germline V gene. Here the CDR3 reads CASSQLIGYSPLHF. The CDR3 bases are TGCGCCAGCAGCCAATTGATCGGGTACTCACCCCTCCACTTT.

This rearrangement joins TRBV6-5 to TRBJ2-5, with 7 bases that match TRBD2. CDR3 length: 13 amino acids. Trimming at V came to 6 bases and at J to 5 bases, leaving 6 bases not matched to a gene. The germline CDR1 and CDR2 sequences are MNHEY and SVGAGI. This chain's CDR3 is CASRGGIGETQYF. In DNA form, the CDR3 reads TGTGCCAGCAGGGGAGGGATAGGTGAGACCCAGTACTTC.

This clone was recorded a few times. The rearrangement uses TRBV19 and TRBJ2-2; D is perhaps TRBD2 (6 bases). Germline V gene sequence: CDR1 LNHDA, CDR2 SQIVND (reference sequence). There are 17 residues in the CDR3. V was trimmed by 3 bases and J by 1 base, leaving 15 bases between them. Written as DNA, the CDR3 is TGTGCCAGTAGTATGATGGGGGGAGGACGGAACACCGGGGAGCTGTTTTTT. Its translation: CASSMMGGGRNTGELFF.

This chain uses TRBV7-9 with TRBJ2-7; 7 nucleotides agree with TRBD1. The ends lost 4 bases at V and 0 bases at J; junction bases unmatched: 3. The CDR3 has 14 residues. Germline values: CDR1 SEHNR, CDR2 FQNEAQ (reference sequence). This CDR3 is CASSSDRSSYEQYF. The DNA for the CDR3 is TGTGCCAGCAGCTCGGACAGGAGCTCCTACGAGCAGTACTTC.

The chain combines TRBV6-2 or TRBV6-3 with TRBJ2-2; D gene uncertain. CDR3 length equals 16 residues. Trimming took 0 bases from V and 3 from J, leaving 11 bases between them. Germline CDR1 is MNHEY and CDR2 is SVGEGT. The DNA of the CDR3 is TGTGCCAGCAGTTACTCCACTTTTCTTTACACCGGGGAGCTGTTTTTT. Translating it yields CASSYSTFLYTGELFF.

The V call is TRBV27, the J call TRBJ2-7; D might be TRBD2 (5 bases). V was clipped by 5 bases and J by 3 bases, with 14 bases between them. The CDR3 contains 14 residues. Germline V gene sequence: CDR1 MNHEY, CDR2 SMNVEV (reference sequence). CDR3 sequence: CASSLLPGGYEQYF. The CDR3 region has the DNA TGTGCCAGCAGTCTACTCCCAGGAGGCTACGAGCAGTACTTC.

V is TRBV20-1 and J is TRBJ1-4; no reliable D call. The CDR3 runs to 12 residues. V was shortened by 3 bases and J by 8 bases, with 10 bases between the two germline ends. The germline V gene encodes CDR1 DFQATT and CDR2 SNEGSKA (reference sequence). The CDR3 sequence is CSASFSREKLFF. CDR3 nucleotides: TGCAGTGCTAGTTTTAGTAGAGAAAAACTGTTTTTT.

The chain recombines TRBV3-1 (or the pseudogene TRBV3-2) with TRBJ2-1, with D perhaps TRBD2 (6 bases). The V end lost 4 bases, the J end lost 7 bases, and 11 bases lay between the germline ends. Germline loops: CDR1 LGHDT, CDR2 YNNKEL (reference sequence). The CDR3 consists of 13 residues. In nucleotides, the CDR3 is TGTGCCAGCAGCCTGACTAGAGTGAATGAGCAGTTCTTC. This encodes CASSLTRVNEQFF.

CDR3 region: CASSSTGGSYEQYF. DNA for the CDR3: TGTGCCAGCAGCAGCACAGGGGGATCCTACGAGCAGTACTTC. The gene calls are TRBV7-9 and TRBJ2-7, with 8 positions matching TRBD1. The CDR3 has 14 residues. CDR1 is SEHNR and CDR2 is FQNEAQ in the germline V gene (reference sequence). The V gene end was trimmed by 5 bases and the J gene end by 1 base; junction bases not matched to a gene: 4.

This clone was detected many times. The V and J genes are TRBV19 and TRBJ2-7, with D maybe TRBD1 (6 bases). Trimming took 5 bases from V and 3 from J, leaving 14 bases between them. CDR3 size: 14 residues. Germline V gives CDR1 LNHDA, CDR2 SQIVND (reference sequence). DNA for the CDR3: TGTGCCAGTAGTCAACAGGGTACGGACTACGAGCAGTACTTC. The encoded protein is CASSQQGTDYEQYF.

The chain combines TRBV5-4 with TRBJ2-7; 8 bases match TRBD1. From germline, CDR1 is SGHNT and CDR2 YYREEE (reference sequence). V shed 0 bases and J 2 bases; nucleotides not matched to a gene: 7. The CDR3 contains 16 residues. CDR3 DNA: TGTGCCAGCAGCTTGGGGTTGCAGGGGGCGGCCTACGAGCAGTACTTC. This gives the protein CASSLGLQGAAYEQYF.

This clone was observed a handful of times. The rearrangement joins TRBV4-1 to TRBJ1-5; D gene ambiguous. Germline CDR1 and CDR2: MGHRA and YSYEKL. Trimming shortened V by 0 bases and J by 0 bases, and 9 bases separated the two germline ends. This CDR3 has 16 residues. CDR3 protein: CASSQDTSYSNQPQHF. CDR3 nucleotides: TGCGCCAGCAGCCAAGATACCAGTTATAGCAATCAGCCCCAGCATTTT.

This clone has just one count. CDR3 sequence (DNA): TGCGCCAGCAGCTTTAACGGGGGGGAAGCAGATACGCAGTATTTT. Residues: CASSFNGGEADTQYF. The chain links TRBV5-1 to TRBJ2-3, with 8 positions matching TRBD2. V shed 2 bases, J shed 4 bases, and the junction held 6 bases outside the gene matches. In germline, CDR1 is SGHRS, CDR2 YFSETQ. The CDR3 totals 15 residues.

The chain carries TRBV3-1 (or the pseudogene TRBV3-2) and TRBJ2-3; 10 bases line up with TRBD2. The V and J ends lost 5 bases and 3 bases, in that order; junction bases with no gene match: 23. Germline V gene data show CDR1 as LGHDT and CDR2 as YNNKEL (reference sequence). CDR3 length: 21 residues. CDR3 amino acids: CASSLHATGRGSGGATDTQYF. For the CDR3, the DNA is TGTGCCAGCAGCTTACACGCGACAGGGCGGGGAAGCGGGGGGGCAACAGATACGCAGTATTTT.

The rearrangement uses TRBV18 and TRBJ1-2; the D is unclear. V was cut by 5 bases and J by 7 bases, with 8 bases left in between. This CDR3 region has 11 residues. Per the germline V gene, CDR1 is KGHSH and CDR2 is LQKENI. CDR3 region: CASSSYSGYTF. CDR3 DNA: TGTGCCAGCTCAAGTTACTCTGGCTACACCTTC.

The chain uses TRBV15 and TRBJ2-3, with D uncertain. Trimming took 0 bases from V and 3 from J, leaving 10 bases between them. CDR1 and CDR2 (germline): LNHNV, YYDKDF (reference sequence). The CDR3 extends over 15 amino acids. CDR3 bases: TGTGCCACCAGCAGAGATCCCCAGGTAACAGATACGCAGTATTTT. Its translation is CATSRDPQVTDTQYF.

This chain joins TRBV6-6 and TRBJ1-2; TRBD1 agrees at 11 bases. There are 16 residues in the CDR3. Germline V gene data show CDR1 as MNHNY and CDR2 as SVGAGI (reference sequence). J was trimmed by 3 bases and V by 4 bases; bases with no gene match: 7. CDR3 amino acids: CASSSRDRGSDYGYTF. The DNA of the CDR3 is TGTGCCAGCAGTTCCAGGGACAGGGGGTCGGACTATGGCTACACCTTC.